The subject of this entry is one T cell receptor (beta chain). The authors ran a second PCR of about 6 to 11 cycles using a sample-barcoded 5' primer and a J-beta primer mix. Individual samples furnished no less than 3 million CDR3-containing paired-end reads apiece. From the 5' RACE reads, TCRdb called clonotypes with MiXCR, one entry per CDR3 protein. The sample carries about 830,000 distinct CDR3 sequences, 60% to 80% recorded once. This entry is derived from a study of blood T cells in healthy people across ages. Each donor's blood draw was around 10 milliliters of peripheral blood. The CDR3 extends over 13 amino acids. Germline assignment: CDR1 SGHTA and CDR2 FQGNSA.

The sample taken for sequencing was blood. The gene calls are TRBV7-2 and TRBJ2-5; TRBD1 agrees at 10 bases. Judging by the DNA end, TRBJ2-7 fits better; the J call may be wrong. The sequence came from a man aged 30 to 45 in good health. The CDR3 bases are TGTGCCAGCATCCTGACAGGGGGCCACGAGCAGTACTTC. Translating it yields CASILTGGHEQYF.